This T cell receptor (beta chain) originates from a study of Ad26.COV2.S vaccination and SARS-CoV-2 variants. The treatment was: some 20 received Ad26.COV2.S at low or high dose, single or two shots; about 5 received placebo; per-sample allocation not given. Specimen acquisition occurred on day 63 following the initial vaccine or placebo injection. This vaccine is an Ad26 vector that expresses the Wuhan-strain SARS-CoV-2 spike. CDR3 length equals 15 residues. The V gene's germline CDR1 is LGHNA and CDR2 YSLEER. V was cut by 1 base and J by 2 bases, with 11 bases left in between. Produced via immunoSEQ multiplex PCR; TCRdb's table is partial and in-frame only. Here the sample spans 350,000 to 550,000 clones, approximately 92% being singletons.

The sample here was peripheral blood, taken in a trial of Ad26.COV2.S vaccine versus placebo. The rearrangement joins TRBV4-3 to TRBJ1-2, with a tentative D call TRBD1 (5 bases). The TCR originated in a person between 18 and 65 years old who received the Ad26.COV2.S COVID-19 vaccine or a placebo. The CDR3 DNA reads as TGCGCCAGCAGCCAAGTATGGGGGGGGAACTATGGCTACACCTTC. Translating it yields CASSQVWGGNYGYTF.